Below are 15 T cell receptor beta chains sequenced from a single sample in a study of cytomegalovirus exposure and HLA in healthy donors. The primer mix had 60 Vbeta and 13 Jbeta primers. Some clones are missing from TCRdb's copy, which holds only in-frame ones; the method was immunoSEQ multiplex PCR. The sample lists 250,000 to 300,000 clones, around 90% occurring once. Sequencing used PBMCs. The receptors were sampled from a girl under 10 years old in good health and CMV-seronegative.

The chain employs TRBV7-9 and TRBJ2-7, with no clear D. Trimming took off 0 bases at V and 0 bases at J, with 6 bases between the two ends. This CDR3 spans 14 amino acids. Germline V CDR1 and CDR2: SEHNR, FQNEAQ (reference sequence). The CDR3 loop is CASSLAQSSYEQYF. DNA of the CDR3: TGTGCCAGCAGCTTAGCCCAGTCCTCCTACGAGCAGTACTTC.

J is TRBJ2-2 and V is TRBV5-1, with TRBD2 as a possible D gene (5 bases). The V end was cut by 7 bases, the J end by 1 base, with 8 bases between. Germline CDR1 reads SGHRS; CDR2 reads YFSETQ. This CDR3 contains 13 residues. CDR3 sequence reads: CASRAGNTGELFF. In nucleotides, the CDR3 is TGCGCCAGCCGGGCGGGGAACACCGGGGAGCTGTTTTTT.

This clone was seen only once. The rearrangement joins TRBV14 to TRBJ2-4; 7 bases align to TRBD2. Germline values: CDR1 SGHDN, CDR2 FVKESK. The J segment lost 3 bases and the V segment lost 5 bases, leaving 7 bases of the junction unmatched. CDR3 length equals 15 residues. CDR3 sequence reads: CASSFGLVGKNIQYF. CDR3 DNA: TGTGCCAGCAGCTTCGGACTAGTTGGCAAAAACATTCAGTACTTC.

The chain recombines TRBV7-9 with TRBJ2-1, with D uncertain. The CDR3 covers 16 residues. Trimming shortened V by 5 bases and J by 4 bases, and 18 bases separated the two germline ends. CDR1 and CDR2 from the germline V gene are SEHNR and FQNEAQ (reference sequence). CDR3 nucleotide sequence: TGTGCCAGCAGCCCCCGGTCGGAGCGAGATTACAATGAGCAGTTCTTC. This sequence encodes CASSPRSERDYNEQFF.

The gene calls are TRBV19 and TRBJ1-4; D unclear. V was shortened by 1 base and J by 8 bases, with 5 bases between the two germline ends. The CDR3 is 12 residues long. Germline CDR1 is LNHDA and CDR2 is SQIVND (reference sequence). In DNA, the CDR3 is TGTGCCAGTAGTATAGTGGAGGAAAAACTGTTTTTT. Encoded protein: CASSIVEEKLFF. Full variable domain (missing parts from reference TRBV19 and TRBJ1-4): DGGITQSPKYLFRKEGQNVTLSCEQNLNHDAMYWYRQDPGQGLRLIYYSQIVNDFQKGDIAEGYSVSREKKESFPLTVTSAQKNPTAFYLCASSIVEEKLFFGSGTQLSVL.

The V call is TRBV30, the J call TRBJ2-1, with D perhaps matching TRBD2 (5 bases). The germline V and J ends were trimmed by 2 bases and 3 bases, with 14 bases remaining between them. Germline V lookup: CDR1 GTSNPN, CDR2 SVGIG (reference sequence). The CDR3 runs 15 residues. The DNA for the CDR3 is TGTGCCTGGAGTCATACCGAACTAGGCTACAATGAGCAGTTCTTC. It codes for CAWSHTELGYNEQFF.

The V call is TRBV27, the J call TRBJ2-7; 9 bases line up with TRBD1. The V and J ends lost 6 bases and 7 bases, in that order; junction bases with no gene match: 13. The CDR3 totals 15 residues. Germline V gene lookup returns CDR1 MNHEY and CDR2 SMNVEV (reference sequence). CDR3: CASSPLGQGSVEQYF. The DNA of the CDR3 is TGTGCCAGCAGCCCCCTAGGACAGGGGAGTGTAGAGCAGTACTTC.

CDR3 DNA sequence: TGTGCCAGCAGCCTTACCGGGACAGGGGGCGAGCAGTACTTC. Its protein product is CASSLTGTGGEQYF. The V and J genes are TRBV11-2 and TRBJ2-7; 11 positions agree with TRBD1. Germline CDR1 reads SGHAT; CDR2 reads FQNNGV. The CDR3 totals 14 residues. V was pared by 5 bases and J by 6 bases, with 6 bases of the junction left unmatched.

The V call is TRBV2, the J call TRBJ1-6; 10 nucleotides line up with TRBD1. The germline gives CDR1 SNHLY, CDR2 FYNNEI. The J segment lost 8 bases and the V segment lost 7 bases, leaving 8 bases of the junction unmatched. The CDR3 is made up of 15 amino acids. CDR3 residues: CASTTTGGGDSPLHF. Written as DNA, the CDR3 is TGTGCCAGCACCACGACAGGGGGCGGCGATTCACCCCTCCACTTT.

On this clone itself: This same CDR3 is encoded by further DNA sequences in the sample. This chain uses TRBV27 with TRBJ2-5, with 9 nucleotides matching TRBD2. This CDR3 has 15 amino acids. The V and J ends lost 2 bases and 5 bases, in that order; junction bases with no gene match: 6. Looked up from germline, CDR1 is MNHEY and CDR2 is SMNVEV (reference sequence). CDR3 amino acids: CASSLLSGSRETQYF. In DNA, the CDR3 is TGTGCCAGCAGTTTACTTAGCGGGAGTAGGGAGACCCAGTACTTC.

This chain joins TRBV30 and TRBJ1-1, with unresolved D. V gave up 0 bases and J gave up 3 bases, with 5 bases separating them. In germline, CDR1 is GTSNPN, CDR2 SVGIG (reference sequence). The CDR3 contains 12 residues. The CDR3, as DNA: TGTGCCTGGAGTGTACGGGACACTGAAGCTTTCTTT. This gives the protein CAWSVRDTEAFF.

Turning to this clone: Other DNA sequences of this sample code for an identical CDR3. J is TRBJ2-3 and V is TRBV7-2; tentative D call: TRBD1 (5 bases). CDR1 and CDR2 from the germline V gene are SGHTA and FQGNSA. The CDR3 loop spans 14 amino acids. V was clipped by 1 base and J by 0 bases, with 5 bases between them. The CDR3 protein is CASSLGQSTDTQYF. CDR3 bases: TGTGCCAGCAGCTTAGGACAGAGCACAGATACGCAGTATTTT.

This clone appeared a few times. The chain combines TRBV27 with TRBJ2-2, with unresolved D. V was shortened by 7 bases and J by 0 bases, with 6 bases between the two germline ends. CDR1 and CDR2 (germline): MNHEY, SMNVEV (reference sequence). This CDR3 spans 13 amino acids. The CDR3 DNA reads as TGTGCCAGCACCACAGCGAACACCGGGGAGCTGTTTTTT. Protein: CASTTANTGELFF.

This clone was observed a single time. The J gene is TRBJ2-1, the V gene TRBV27; no reliable D call. Germline-derived CDR1 and CDR2 are MNHEY and SMNVEV (reference sequence). The length of the CDR3 is 13 residues. V lost 2 bases, J lost 2 bases, and 4 bases lay in between. CDR3 amino acids: CASSLAAYNEQFF. For the CDR3, the DNA is TGTGCCAGCAGTTTAGCAGCCTACAATGAGCAGTTCTTC.

The chain combines TRBV5-1 with TRBJ2-5, with 7 bases identical to TRBD2. CDR1 SGHRS and CDR2 YFSETQ come from the germline V gene. V was clipped by 4 bases and J by 3 bases; unmatched bases: 12. The CDR3 spans 16 residues. The CDR3 coding sequence is TGCGCCAGCAGCATGAGCGGGACTCCAATCGAAGAGACCCAGTACTTC. Translation gives CASSMSGTPIEETQYF.